This T cell receptor beta chain came from a study of T cell responses to AZD1222 COVID-19 vaccine. Assay: immunoSEQ multiplex PCR; the TCRdb copy retains only in-frame clones and omits some. The repertoire has some 130,000 clones, around nine tenths of them found once; the top ten carry roughly 2%. V lost 2 bases to trimming and J lost 0 bases, with 10 bases between them. The CDR3 sequence is 16 residues long. Germline assignment: CDR1 MDHEN and CDR2 SYDVKM. The source material was peripheral blood, sampled on day 0 of AZD1222 vaccination. This TCR derives from an adult in good health. This rearrangement joins TRBV28 to TRBJ2-2; D remains ambiguous. This chain's CDR3 is CASSLVTVANTGELFF. CDR3 DNA: TGTGCCAGCAGTTTAGTGACTGTAGCGAACACCGGGGAGCTGTTTTTT.